Included here is one T cell receptor beta chain sequence, with context. This specimen comes from a study of cytomegalovirus exposure and HLA in healthy donors. Germline V CDR1 and CDR2: SGHTA, FQGTGA. Trimming shortened V by 1 base and J by 0 bases, and 4 bases separated the two germline ends. The CDR3 spans 14 residues. Primers: 60 Vbeta forward and 13 Jbeta reverse. Clones were sequenced by immunoSEQ multiplex PCR, and TCRdb holds only the in-frame ones, with some missing. The repertoire holds just over 65,000 clones, with 81% as singletons. The sequenced sample was PBMCs. The chain couples TRBV7-3 to TRBJ1-3; no clear D. This receptor was identified in a human donor in good health. DNA for the CDR3: TGTGCCAGCAGCTTAAGTAACTCTGGAAACACCATATATTTT. This gives the protein CASSLSNSGNTIYF.